The clone carrying this TCR beta chain was detected ten times or more. The CDR3 is 13 amino acids. Unmatched junction bases numbered 2, after V lost 0 bases and J lost 4 bases. The germline CDR1 and CDR2 sequences are DFQATT and SNEGSKA (reference sequence). The data stem from a study of T-cell reconstitution after alpha-beta-depleted transplantation in children. Unique molecular identifiers were incorporated when the TCRbeta library was constructed. In TCRdb, the PCR reads were re-called with MiXCR into one record per CDR3 protein. Of approximately 83,000 distinct CDR3 sequences in the sample, 10% to 15% are singletons; the top ten hold more than 11%.

The V and J genes are TRBV20-1 and TRBJ1-2; 7 bases align to TRBD1. This TCR came from a human donor who donated a stem cell graft to a child with inherited bone marrow failure. Sample: PBMCs from the stem cell graft donor, taken from the stem cell graft. The CDR3 DNA follows: TGCAGTGCTAGAGAAGGGACAGTCTATGGCTACACCTTC. Translation: CSAREGTVYGYTF.